These 17 T cell receptor beta chains came from one sample sequenced in a study of blood T cells in healthy people across ages. Next came a second PCR, run for roughly 7 to 12 cycles, which used a sample-barcoded 5' primer along with a J-beta primer mix. TCRdb called the 5' RACE reads again in MiXCR, with one record for every CDR3 protein. The sample carries 750,000 to 950,000 distinct CDR3 sequences, less than 70% recorded once. Material for sequencing was blood. The receptors stem from a man older than 75 in good health.

This rearrangement joins TRBV20-1 to TRBJ2-7; 7 bases line up with TRBD2. Germline-derived CDR1 and CDR2 are DFQATT and SNEGSKA (reference sequence). CDR3 size: 16 residues. After removal of 1 base from V and 2 bases from J, the junction contained 11 bases not matched to a gene. As DNA, the CDR3 is TGCAGTGCTAGAGGCGGGGGATTTAGGGGAACCTACGAGCAGTACTTC. It is translated as CSARGGGFRGTYEQYF.

This chain joins TRBV28 and TRBJ2-4, with D perhaps matching TRBD2 (7 bases). The J call may be mistaken, given a closer DNA end match to TRBJ2-5. Germline CDR1 is MDHEN and CDR2 is SYDVKM. The CDR3 runs to 16 residues. CDR3 amino acids: CASSLPLGGPTGTQYF. DNA for the CDR3: TGTGCCAGCAGTTTACCCTTGGGGGGGCCGACGGGGACCCAGTACTTC.

The chain links TRBV28 to TRBJ1-4; D gene unclear. The CDR3 spans 14 residues. Germline CDR1 and CDR2: MDHEN and SYDVKM. V lost 7 bases, J lost 0 bases, and 9 bases lay in between. This CDR3 is CASTTPPTNEKLFF. CDR3 in DNA: TGTGCCAGCACCACTCCCCCAACTAATGAAAAACTGTTTTTT.

This chain uses TRBV12-3 or TRBV12-4 with TRBJ1-2, with D maybe TRBD1 (5 bases). With 3 bases removed from V and 8 bases from J, the gap between germline ends came to 13 bases. The length of the CDR3 is 13 residues. The CDR3 DNA is TGTGCCAGCAGTTTTCCGACAGCGTCGGGCTACACCTTC. Translating gives CASSFPTASGYTF.

The V and J genes are TRBV25-1 and TRBJ2-5, with D hard to call. Germline V gene data show CDR1 as MGHDK and CDR2 as SYGVNS. The CDR3 totals 14 residues. Trimming removed 6 bases at V and 2 bases at J, with 13 bases between. The CDR3 DNA follows: TGTGCCAGCAGAGGAGTGGGGTATCAAGAGACCCAGTACTTC. Translation gives CASRGVGYQETQYF.

The rearrangement joins TRBV7-9 to TRBJ2-7; unclear D gene. The DNA end is more similar to TRBJ2-5, so the J call may be wrong. The CDR3 sequence is 15 residues long. Germline loops: CDR1 SEHNR, CDR2 FQNEAQ (reference sequence). CDR3 in DNA: TGTGCCAGCAGCTCGGACGTCAGAAAAAAAGAGACCCAGTACTTC. It translates to CASSSDVRKKETQYF.

This chain links TRBV6-6 with TRBJ1-5; 11 bases match TRBD1. From germline, CDR1 is MNHNY and CDR2 SVGAGI (reference sequence). V shed 5 bases, J shed 0 bases, and the junction held 6 bases outside the gene matches. The CDR3 is made up of 17 amino acids. The CDR3 sequence: CASSRTGGLNSNQPQHF. CDR3 DNA: TGTGCCAGCAGTAGGACAGGGGGCCTTAATAGCAATCAGCCCCAGCATTTT.

Comment on this clonotype: Germline is not matched at one junction end, which may reflect a read error. This chain links TRBV29-1 with TRBJ1-2; D is ambiguous. From germline, CDR1 is SQVTM and CDR2 ANQGSEA. The CDR3 totals 13 residues. The CDR3 bases are TGCAGCGTTCGCGGGGAAACCAACTATGACTACACCTTC. This codes for CSVRGETNYDYTF.

This clonotype has just a few counts. The V and J genes are TRBV9 and TRBJ2-1; TRBD1 might be the D (6 bases). Germline CDR1 and CDR2: SGDLS and YYNGEE. Deletions cut 0 bases from V and 6 bases from J, with 13 bases between. The CDR3 totals 15 residues. The CDR3: CASSVVAVQGNEQFF. The CDR3 nucleotides read TGTGCCAGCAGCGTAGTAGCCGTACAGGGCAATGAGCAGTTCTTC.

The V gene is TRBV15, the J gene TRBJ2-3; a possible D gene is TRBD2 (7 bases). V shed 6 bases and J shed 6 bases, with 16 bases lying between them. This CDR3 comprises 14 residues. Germline loops: CDR1 LNHNV, CDR2 YYDKDF (reference sequence). CDR3 protein: CATRRGGATDTQYF. The CDR3 DNA follows: TGTGCCACCAGGAGGGGGGGGGCAACGGATACGCAGTATTTT.

This chain connects TRBV18 to TRBJ2-5; the D gene could be TRBD1 or TRBD2 (5 bases each). V shed 6 bases and J shed 3 bases, with 11 bases lying between them. The CDR3 length is 13 residues. Germline V gene sequence: CDR1 KGHSH, CDR2 LQKENI. The CDR3 sequence: CASSYGTEETQYF. CDR3 nucleotide sequence: TGTGCCAGCTCGTACGGGACGGAAGAGACCCAGTACTTC.

The chain is built from TRBV18 and TRBJ1-2; no clear D gene. The CDR3 runs 15 residues. Germline CDR1 KGHSH, CDR2 LQKENI. The V gene lost 2 bases and the J gene lost 0 bases, with 10 bases spanning the gap. CDR3 DNA: TGTGCCAGCTCACCAGGGGTCGGGGCTAACTATGGCTACACCTTC. Its protein product is CASSPGVGANYGYTF.

The J gene is TRBJ2-3, the V gene TRBV20-1; TRBD2 agrees at 8 bases. Losses at the gene ends were 3 bases for V and 0 bases for J; bases not matched to a gene: 8. Looked up from germline, CDR1 is DFQATT and CDR2 is SNEGSKA (reference sequence). This CDR3 spans 16 amino acids. This CDR3 reads CSASAASGRSTDTQYF. In DNA, the CDR3 is TGCAGTGCTAGTGCGGCTAGCGGGCGTAGCACAGATACGCAGTATTTT.

The chain couples TRBV7-3 to TRBJ1-6; no definite D call. Trimming took off 2 bases at V and 3 bases at J, with 8 bases between the two ends. This CDR3 is built from 15 residues. Germline V gives CDR1 SGHTA, CDR2 FQGTGA. CDR3 loop: CASSLGHGYNSPLHF. CDR3 coding DNA: TGTGCCAGCAGCTTAGGCCACGGCTATAATTCACCCCTCCACTTT. Looking up the rest from reference TRBV7-3 and TRBJ1-6 gives the full variable domain: GAGVSQTPSNKVTEKGKYVELRCDPISGHTALYWYRQSLGQGPEFLIYFQGTGAADDSGLPNDRFFAVRPEGSVSTLKIQRTERGDSAVYLCASSLGHGYNSPLHFGNGTRLTVT.

V is TRBV5-1 and J is TRBJ2-1; 10 bases map to TRBD2. The CDR3 is made up of 16 amino acids. The V gene end was trimmed by 0 bases and the J gene end by 6 bases; junction bases not matched to a gene: 6. CDR1 SGHRS and CDR2 YFSETQ come from the germline V gene. The chain's CDR3 is CASSLGGTSDFNEQFF. In DNA form, the CDR3 reads TGCGCCAGCAGCTTGGGGGGGACTAGCGATTTCAATGAGCAGTTCTTC. Complete variable domain (other parts from reference TRBV5-1 and TRBJ2-1): KAGVTQTPRYLIKTRGQQVTLSCSPISGHRSVSWYQQTPGQGLQFLFEYFSETQRNKGNFPGRFSGRQFSNSRSEMNVSTLELGDSALYLCASSLGGTSDFNEQFFGPGTRLTVL.

This clonotype was observed once. The genes are TRBV7-9 and TRBJ2-5; 9 bases agree with TRBD1. Near its end, the DNA agrees better with TRBJ2-7, so the J call may be wrong. CDR1 and CDR2 (germline): SEHNR, FQNEAQ (reference sequence). The CDR3 totals 15 residues. CDR3 sequence reads: CASSFPGQGLDEQYF. CDR3 sequence (DNA): TGTGCCAGCAGCTTTCCGGGACAGGGTCTCGACGAGCAGTACTTC.

There are many counts of this clonotype. The chain has TRBV5-1 and TRBJ1-6; 8 bases match TRBD1. Unmatched junction bases numbered 3, after V lost 0 bases and J lost 7 bases. Germline values: CDR1 SGHRS, CDR2 YFSETQ. The CDR3 is 15 residues long. Here the CDR3 DNA reads TGCGCCAGCAGCTTGGCAGGGGACAGGAATTCACCCCTCCACTTT. It codes for CASSLAGDRNSPLHF. Supplemented by reference TRBV5-1 and TRBJ1-6, the full variable domain reads KAGVTQTPRYLIKTRGQQVTLSCSPISGHRSVSWYQQTPGQGLQFLFEYFSETQRNKGNFPGRFSGRQFSNSRSEMNVSTLELGDSALYLCASSLAGDRNSPLHFGNGTRLTVT.